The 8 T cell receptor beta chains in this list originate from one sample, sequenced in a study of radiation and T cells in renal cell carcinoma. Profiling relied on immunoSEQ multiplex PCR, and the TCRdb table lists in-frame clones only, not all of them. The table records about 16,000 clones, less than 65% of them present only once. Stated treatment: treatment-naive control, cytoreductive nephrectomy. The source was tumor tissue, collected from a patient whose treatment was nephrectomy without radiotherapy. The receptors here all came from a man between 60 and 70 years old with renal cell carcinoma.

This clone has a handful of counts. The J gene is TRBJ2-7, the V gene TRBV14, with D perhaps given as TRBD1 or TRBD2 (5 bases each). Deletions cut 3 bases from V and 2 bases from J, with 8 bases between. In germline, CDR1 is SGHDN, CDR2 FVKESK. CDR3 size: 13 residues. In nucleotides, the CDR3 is TGTGCCAGCAGCCATGAGGGGCCCTACGAGCAGTACTTC. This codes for CASSHEGPYEQYF.

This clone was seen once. The CDR3 loop is CASSPRDRASSYTF. CDR3 DNA sequence: TGTGCCAGCAGCCCACGGGACAGGGCTTCCTCCTACACCTTC. The V call is TRBV11-2, the J call TRBJ1-2; TRBD1 matches 9 bases. The V gene end was trimmed by 5 bases and the J gene end by 10 bases; junction bases not matched to a gene: 11. The CDR3 totals 14 residues. Germline loops: CDR1 SGHAT, CDR2 FQNNGV.

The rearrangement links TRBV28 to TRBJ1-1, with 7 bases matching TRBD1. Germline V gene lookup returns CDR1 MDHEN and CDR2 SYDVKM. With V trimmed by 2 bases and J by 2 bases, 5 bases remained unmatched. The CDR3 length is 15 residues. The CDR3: CASSLEGAVNTEAFF. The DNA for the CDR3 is TGTGCCAGCAGTTTAGAGGGGGCCGTTAACACTGAAGCTTTCTTT.

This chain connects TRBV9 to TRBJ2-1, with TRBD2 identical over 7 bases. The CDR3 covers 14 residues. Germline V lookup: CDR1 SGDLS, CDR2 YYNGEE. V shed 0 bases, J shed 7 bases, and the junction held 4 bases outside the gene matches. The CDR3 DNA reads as TGTGCCAGCAGCGTAGGGACTAGTTTTAATGAGCAGTTCTTC. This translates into CASSVGTSFNEQFF.

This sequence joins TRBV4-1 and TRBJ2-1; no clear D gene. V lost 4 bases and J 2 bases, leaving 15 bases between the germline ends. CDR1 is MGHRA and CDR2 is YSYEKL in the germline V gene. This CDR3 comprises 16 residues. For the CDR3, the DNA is TGCGCCAGCAGCCCCCTCCCCAACCCGCCCTACAATGAGCAGTTCTTC. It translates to CASSPLPNPPYNEQFF.

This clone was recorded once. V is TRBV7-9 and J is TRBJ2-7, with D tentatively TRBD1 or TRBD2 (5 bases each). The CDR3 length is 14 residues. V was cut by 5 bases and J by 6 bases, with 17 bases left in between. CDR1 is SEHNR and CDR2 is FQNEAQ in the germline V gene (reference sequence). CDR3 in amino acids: CASSARDGWLEQYF. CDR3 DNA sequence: TGTGCCAGCAGCGCCCGGGACGGCTGGCTCGAGCAGTACTTC.

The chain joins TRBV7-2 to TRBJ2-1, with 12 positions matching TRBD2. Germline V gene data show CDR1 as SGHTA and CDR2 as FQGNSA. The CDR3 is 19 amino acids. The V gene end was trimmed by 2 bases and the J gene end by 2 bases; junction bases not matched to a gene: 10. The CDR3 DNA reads TGTGCCAGCAGCTTACGCCCGACTAGCGGGAGTAGAACCTACAATGAGCAGTTCTTC. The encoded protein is CASSLRPTSGSRTYNEQFF.

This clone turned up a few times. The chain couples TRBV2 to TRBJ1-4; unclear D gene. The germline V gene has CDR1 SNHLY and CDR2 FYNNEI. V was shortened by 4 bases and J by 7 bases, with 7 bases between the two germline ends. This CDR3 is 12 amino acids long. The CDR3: CASSGGGEKLFF. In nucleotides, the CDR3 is TGTGCCAGCAGTGGGGGAGGTGAAAAACTGTTTTTT. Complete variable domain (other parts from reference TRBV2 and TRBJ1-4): EPEVTQTPSHQVTQMGQEVILRCVPISNHLYFYWYRQILGQKVEFLVSFYNNEISEKSEIFDDQFSVERPDGSNFTLKIRSTKLEDSAMYFCASSGGGEKLFFGSGTQLSVL.